Listed below are T cell receptor beta chains from one sample, sequenced in a study of T cell clones after liver transplantation. Clones were read by immunoSEQ multiplex PCR, and TCRdb kept only the in-frame ones, dropping some. The repertoire has 95,000 to 110,000 clones, around four fifths of them found once; the top ten carry about 2.8%. Specimen: CD4+ T cells from blood, collected approximately 50 months after liver transplant. These receptors were obtained from a human patient who received a liver transplant. The T cells may partly be graft donor cells. Both conserved end residues are part of each CDR3. Fields, in order: V gene, clone size, J gene, D gene, CDR3 DNA, CDR3 protein. D genes are given only for firm matches. Clone size, where shown, is once, few, many, or a class for clones that have expanded.

TRBV27	few	TRBJ2-1	TRBD2	TGTGCCAGCAGCCTACCAACTCCGGGACTAGCGAACAATGAGCAGTTCTTC	CASSLPTPGLANNEQFF
TRBV11-3	.	TRBJ2-1	.	TGTGCCAGCAGCTCGACCCAGTACAATGAGCAGTTCTTC	CASSSTQYNEQFF
TRBV2	.	TRBJ2-2	TRBD2	TGTGCCAGCAGTCGGACTAGTCAGAGCACCGGGGAGCTGTTTTTT	CASSRTSQSTGELFF
TRBV5-1	.	TRBJ1-1	.	TGCGCCAGCAGCTACGACCCCGGCGTGAACACTGAAGCTTTCTTT	CASSYDPGVNTEAFF
TRBV27	.	TRBJ2-7	TRBD1	TGTGCCAGCAGTTTGTCCGGGACAGCAAGATACGAGCAGTACTTC	CASSLSGTARYEQYF
TRBV6-5	.	TRBJ1-1	.	TGTGCCAGCAGTGGGACTATGAACACTGAAGCTTTCTTT	CASSGTMNTEAFF
TRBV5-1	.	TRBJ2-4	.	TGCGCCAGCAGCAAAACAGGACCAGGACGGGAAAACATTCAGTACTTC	CASSKTGPGRENIQYF
TRBV27	.	TRBJ2-7	TRBD1	TGTGCCAGCAGTTCAGGGGGCTACACCTACGAGCAGTACTTC	CASSSGGYTYEQYF
TRBV18	once	TRBJ1-6	.	TGTGCCAGCTCGAACAGGAGTTCCTATAATTCACCCCTCCACTTT	CASSNRSSYNSPLHF
TRBV29-1	once	TRBJ2-3	.	TGCAGCGCAAGGGGGACCCACACAGATACGCAGTATTTT	CSARGTHTDTQYF
TRBV27	.	TRBJ2-3	TRBD2	TGTGCCAGCACCCGACTAGCGGCTAGCACAGATACGCAGTATTTT	CASTRLAASTDTQYF
TRBV5-1	.	TRBJ2-2	TRBD2	TGCGCCAGCAGCTTAGAGACTAGCGGGGTCACCGGGGAGCTGTTTTTT	CASSLETSGVTGELFF
TRBV6-5	.	TRBJ1-2	TRBD1	TGTGCCAGCGGTCGCAGGGGGCAGGGTGGCTACACCTTC	CASGRRGQGGYTF
TRBV18	.	TRBJ2-3	.	TGTGCCAGCTCACGAGGGGACGGAGATACGCAGTATTTT	CASSRGDGDTQYF
TRBV7-9	.	TRBJ2-1	TRBD2	TGTGCCAGCGGTGTTTCGGGGACTAGCGGTTCCTACAATGAGCAGTTCTTC	CASGVSGTSGSYNEQFF
TRBV27	.	TRBJ1-3	.	TGTGCCAGCAGCCTCGGGACCTCTGGAAACACCATATATTTT	CASSLGTSGNTIYF
TRBV19	.	TRBJ1-5	.	TGTGCCAGTTCCTATAATAGAAACGAGCCCCAGCATTTT	CASSYNRNEPQHF
TRBV5-1	.	TRBJ1-1	.	TGCGCCAGCAATTCCGGATTTGCTACGCGGGACACCTTGAACACTGAAGCTTTCTTT	CASNSGFATRDTLNTEAFF